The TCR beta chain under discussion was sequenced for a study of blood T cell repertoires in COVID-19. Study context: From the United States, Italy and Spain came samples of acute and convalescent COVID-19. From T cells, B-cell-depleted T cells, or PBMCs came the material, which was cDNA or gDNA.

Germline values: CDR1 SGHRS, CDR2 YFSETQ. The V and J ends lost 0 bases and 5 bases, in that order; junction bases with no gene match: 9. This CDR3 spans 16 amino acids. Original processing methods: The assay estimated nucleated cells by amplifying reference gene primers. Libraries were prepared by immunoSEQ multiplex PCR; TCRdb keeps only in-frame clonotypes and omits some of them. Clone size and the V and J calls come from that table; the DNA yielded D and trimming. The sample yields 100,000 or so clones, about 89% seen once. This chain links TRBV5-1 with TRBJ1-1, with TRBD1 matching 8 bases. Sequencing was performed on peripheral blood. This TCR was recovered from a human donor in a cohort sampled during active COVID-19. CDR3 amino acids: CASSLVDRVEGTEAFF. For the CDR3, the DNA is TGCGCCAGCAGCTTGGTGGACAGGGTGGAGGGGACTGAAGCTTTCTTT.